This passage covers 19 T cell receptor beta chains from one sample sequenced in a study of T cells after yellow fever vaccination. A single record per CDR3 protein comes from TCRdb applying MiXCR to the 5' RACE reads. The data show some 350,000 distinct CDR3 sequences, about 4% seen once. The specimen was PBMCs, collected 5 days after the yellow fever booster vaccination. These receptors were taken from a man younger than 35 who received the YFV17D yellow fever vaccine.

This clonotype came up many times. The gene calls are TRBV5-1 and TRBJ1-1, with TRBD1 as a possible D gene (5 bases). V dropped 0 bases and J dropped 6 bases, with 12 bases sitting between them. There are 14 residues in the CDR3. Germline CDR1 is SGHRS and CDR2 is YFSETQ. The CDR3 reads CASSLGILGAEAFF. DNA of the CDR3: TGCGCCAGCAGCTTGGGAATTCTGGGGGCTGAAGCTTTCTTT. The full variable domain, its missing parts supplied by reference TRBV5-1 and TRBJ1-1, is KAGVTQTPRYLIKTRGQQVTLSCSPISGHRSVSWYQQTPGQGLQFLFEYFSETQRNKGNFPGRFSGRQFSNSRSEMNVSTLELGDSALYLCASSLGILGAEAFFGQGTRLTVV.

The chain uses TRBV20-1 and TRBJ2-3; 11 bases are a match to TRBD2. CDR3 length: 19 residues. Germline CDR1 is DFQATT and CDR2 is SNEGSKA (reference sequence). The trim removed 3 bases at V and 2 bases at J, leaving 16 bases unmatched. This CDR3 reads CSASFWGNSGGASTDTQYF. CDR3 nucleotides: TGCAGTGCTAGTTTCTGGGGTAATAGCGGGGGGGCGTCCACAGATACGCAGTATTTT.

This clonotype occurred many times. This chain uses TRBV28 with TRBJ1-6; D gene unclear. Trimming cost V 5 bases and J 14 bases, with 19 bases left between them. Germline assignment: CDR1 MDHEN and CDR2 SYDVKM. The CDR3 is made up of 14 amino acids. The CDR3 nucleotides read TGTGCCAGCAGTCCTAGTGGGCCAGTGGGAACCCTCCACTTT. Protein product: CASSPSGPVGTLHF. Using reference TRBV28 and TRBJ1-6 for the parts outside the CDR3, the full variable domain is DVKVTQSSRYLVKRTGEKVFLECVQDMDHENMFWYRQDPGLGLRLIYFSYDVKMKEKGDIPEGYSVSREKKERFSLILESASTNQTSMYLCASSPSGPVGTLHFGNGTRLTVT.

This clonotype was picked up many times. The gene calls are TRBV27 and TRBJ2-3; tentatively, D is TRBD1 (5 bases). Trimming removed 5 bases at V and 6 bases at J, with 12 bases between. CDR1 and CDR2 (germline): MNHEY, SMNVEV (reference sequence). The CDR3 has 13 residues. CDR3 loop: CASSPDSPDTQYF. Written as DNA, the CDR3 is TGTGCCAGCAGTCCCGACAGCCCCGATACGCAGTATTTT.

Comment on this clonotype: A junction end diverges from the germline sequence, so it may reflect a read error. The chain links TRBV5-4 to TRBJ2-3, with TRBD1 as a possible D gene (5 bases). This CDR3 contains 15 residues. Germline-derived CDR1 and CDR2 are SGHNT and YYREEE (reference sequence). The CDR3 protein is CTSSSGPRGEDTQYF. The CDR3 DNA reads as TGTACCAGCAGCTCCGGACCTAGGGGCGAGGATACGCAGTATTTT.

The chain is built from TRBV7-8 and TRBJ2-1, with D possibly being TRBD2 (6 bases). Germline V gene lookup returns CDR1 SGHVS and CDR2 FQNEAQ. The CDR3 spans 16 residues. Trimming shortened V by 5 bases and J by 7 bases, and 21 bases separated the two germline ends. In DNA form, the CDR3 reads TGTGCCAGCAGCCCGCATTATTCCGGGACTTTAAATGAGCAGTTCTTC. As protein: CASSPHYSGTLNEQFF.

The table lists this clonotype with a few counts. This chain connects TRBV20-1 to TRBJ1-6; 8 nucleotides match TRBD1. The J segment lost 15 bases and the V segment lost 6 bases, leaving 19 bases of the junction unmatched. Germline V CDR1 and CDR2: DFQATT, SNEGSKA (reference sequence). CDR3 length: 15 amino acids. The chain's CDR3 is CSARLGQAPLGVLHF. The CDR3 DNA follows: TGCAGTGCCCGATTGGGACAGGCACCTCTCGGCGTCCTCCACTTT.

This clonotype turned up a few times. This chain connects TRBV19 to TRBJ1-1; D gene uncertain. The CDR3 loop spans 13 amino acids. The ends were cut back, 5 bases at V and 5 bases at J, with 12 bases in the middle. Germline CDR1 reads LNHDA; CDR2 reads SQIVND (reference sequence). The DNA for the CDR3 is TGTGCCAGTAGTGCCCGGGCGGGGACTGAAGCTTTCTTT. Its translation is CASSARAGTEAFF.

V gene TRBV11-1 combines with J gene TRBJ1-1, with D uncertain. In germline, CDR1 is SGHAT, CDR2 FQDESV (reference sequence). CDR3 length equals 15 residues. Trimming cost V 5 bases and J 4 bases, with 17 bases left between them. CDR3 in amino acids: CASSVGLRFGTEAFF. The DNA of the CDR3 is TGTGCCAGCAGCGTAGGACTGCGTTTTGGCACTGAAGCTTTCTTT.

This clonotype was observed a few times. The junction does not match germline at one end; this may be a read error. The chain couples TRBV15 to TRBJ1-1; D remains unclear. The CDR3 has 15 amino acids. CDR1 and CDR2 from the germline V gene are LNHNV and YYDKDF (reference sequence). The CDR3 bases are TGTGCCACCAGCAGAGACAGGATCCCGAACACTAAAGCTTTCTTT. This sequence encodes CATSRDRIPNTKAFF.

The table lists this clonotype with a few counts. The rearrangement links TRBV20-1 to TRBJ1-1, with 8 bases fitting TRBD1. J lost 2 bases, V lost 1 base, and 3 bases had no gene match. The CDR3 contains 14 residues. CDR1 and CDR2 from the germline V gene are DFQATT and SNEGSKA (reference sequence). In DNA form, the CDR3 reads TGCAGTGCTAGAGCGACAGGGGTAAACACTGAAGCTTTCTTT. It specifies CSARATGVNTEAFF.

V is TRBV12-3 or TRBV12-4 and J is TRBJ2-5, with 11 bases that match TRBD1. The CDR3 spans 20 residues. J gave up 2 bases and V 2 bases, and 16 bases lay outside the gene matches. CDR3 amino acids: CASSLSGQGAKFGAQETQYF. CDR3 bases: TGTGCCAGCAGTTTATCAGGACAGGGGGCTAAATTCGGGGCTCAAGAGACCCAGTACTTC.

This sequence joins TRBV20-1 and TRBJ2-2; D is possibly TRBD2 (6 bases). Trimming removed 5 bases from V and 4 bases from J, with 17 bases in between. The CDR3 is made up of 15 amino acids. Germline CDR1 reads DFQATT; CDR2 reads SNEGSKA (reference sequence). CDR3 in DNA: TGCAGTGCTTGTCGTTTGGGGGGAGGCACCGGGGAGCTGTTTTTT. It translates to CSACRLGGGTGELFF.

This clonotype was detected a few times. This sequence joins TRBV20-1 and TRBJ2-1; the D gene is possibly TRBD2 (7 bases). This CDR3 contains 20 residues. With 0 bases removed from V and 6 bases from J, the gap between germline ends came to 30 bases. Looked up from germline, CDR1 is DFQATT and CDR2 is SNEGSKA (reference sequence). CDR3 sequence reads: CSARDFSPDLGGAHLNEQFF. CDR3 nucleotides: TGCAGTGCTAGAGATTTTTCGCCCGATCTAGGGGGGGCCCATCTCAATGAGCAGTTCTTC.

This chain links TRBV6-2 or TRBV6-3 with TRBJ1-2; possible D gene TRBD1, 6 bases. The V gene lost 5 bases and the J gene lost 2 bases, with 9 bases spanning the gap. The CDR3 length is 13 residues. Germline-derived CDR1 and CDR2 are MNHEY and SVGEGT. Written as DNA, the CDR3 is TGTGCCAGCAGTATTACAGGGAACTATGGCTACACCTTC. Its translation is CASSITGNYGYTF.

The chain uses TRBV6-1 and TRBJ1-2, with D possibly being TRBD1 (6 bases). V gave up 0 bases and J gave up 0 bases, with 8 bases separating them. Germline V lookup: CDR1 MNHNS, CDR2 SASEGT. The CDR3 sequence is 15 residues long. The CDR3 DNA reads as TGTGCCAGCAGTGAAGCGGACAGACCTAACTATGGCTACACCTTC. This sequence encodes CASSEADRPNYGYTF.

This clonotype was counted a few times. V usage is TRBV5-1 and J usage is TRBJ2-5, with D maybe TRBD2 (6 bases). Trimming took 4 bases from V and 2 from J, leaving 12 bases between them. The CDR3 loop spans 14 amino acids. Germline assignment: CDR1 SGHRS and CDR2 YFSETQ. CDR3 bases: TGCGCCAGCAGCGGCGGGACTGTTCAAGAGACCCAGTACTTC. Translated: CASSGGTVQETQYF.

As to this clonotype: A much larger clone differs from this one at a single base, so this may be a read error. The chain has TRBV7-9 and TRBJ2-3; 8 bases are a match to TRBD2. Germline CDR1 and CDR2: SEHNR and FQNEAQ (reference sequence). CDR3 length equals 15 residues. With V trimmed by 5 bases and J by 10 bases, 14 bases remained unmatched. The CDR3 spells CASSQRGQGIYAQYF. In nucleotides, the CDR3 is TGTGCCAGCAGCCAGCGGGGGCAGGGGATTTATGCGCAGTATTTT. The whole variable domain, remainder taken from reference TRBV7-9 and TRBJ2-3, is DTGVSQNPRHKITKRGQNVTFRCDPISEHNRLYWYRQTLGQGPEFLTYFQNEAQLEKSRLLSDRFSAERPKGSFSTLEIQRTEQGDSAMYLCASSQRGQGIYAQYFGPGTRLTVL.

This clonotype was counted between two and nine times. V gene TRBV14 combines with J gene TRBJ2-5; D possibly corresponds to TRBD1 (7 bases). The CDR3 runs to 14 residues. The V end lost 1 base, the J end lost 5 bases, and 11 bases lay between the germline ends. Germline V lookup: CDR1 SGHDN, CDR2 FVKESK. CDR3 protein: CASSQVQGGETQYF. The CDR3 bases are TGTGCCAGCAGCCAAGTTCAGGGGGGCGAGACCCAGTACTTC. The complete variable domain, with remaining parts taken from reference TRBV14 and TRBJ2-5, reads EAGVTQFPSHSVIEKGQTVTLRCDPISGHDNLYWYRRVMGKEIKFLLHFVKESKQDESGMPNNRFLAERTGGTYSTLKVQPAELEDSGVYFCASSQVQGGETQYFGPGTRLLVL.